This T cell receptor (beta chain) stems from a study of vaccination and CD4 T cells after COVID-19. Study at large: Testing by nasal swab PCR showed convalescent patients to be SARS-CoV-2 positive; fewer than ten were mild and one was severe. Overlapping peptides of the spike proteins of SARS-CoV-2, HCoV-NL63, HCoV-OC43 and HCoV-229E were used for cell stimulation. Study-level points and caveats: The study examined relatively few convalescent patients and included no early post-infection timepoints.

Treatment here: approximately nine-day PBMC culture with coronavirus spike peptide pools or control peptides (ViraFEST assay). Under the ViraFEST approach, antigen-specific T cells were expanded with peptide pools and TCRs subsequently sequenced. An Oncomine TCR Beta short-read assay was used to sequence the DNA from cultured CD4+ T cells. Each CDR3 protein is one row after TCRdb ran MiXCR on the PCR reads. The sample carries some 14,000 distinct CDR3 sequences, roughly 53% recorded once. V lost 3 bases to trimming and J lost 8 bases, with 10 bases between them. There are 12 residues in the CDR3. CDR1 is MGHDK and CDR2 is SYGVNS in the germline V gene. This clonotype is medium-sized (0.01 to 0.1%) in the sample. Its cognate antigen is unknown.

The rearrangement joins TRBV25-1 to TRBJ1-2; D gene ambiguous. Sequencing used CD4+ T cells from blood, cultured in vitro, obtained before SARS-CoV-2 vaccination. This TCR was recovered from a human donor who had recovered from COVID-19. The CDR3 nucleotides are TGTGCCAGCAGTGATCCAGTTGCAGGCTACACCTTC. Protein: CASSDPVAGYTF.